The rows below give T cell receptor beta chains drawn from one sample of a study of graft-versus-host responses after intestinal transplantation. Their antigen targets remain unknown. Method: immunoSEQ multiplex PCR; TCRdb's copy keeps in-frame clones and lacks some. Found here are roughly 92,000 clones, about 85% of them singletons; the top ten hold 0.28%. This specimen consisted of unstimulated CD4+ T cells sorted from spleen or lymph node cells, obtained before transplant. These TCRs come from a human donor who was the organ donor for an intestinal transplant. Both conserved end residues are part of each CDR3. The D gene is left open where the match is weak. The listing skips clone size in some rows; elsewhere it reads once, few, many or a size class.

j_call: TRBJ2-7
v_call: TRBV28
clone_size: NA
d_call: NA
cdr3_nt: TGTGCCAGCAGTTTGGGGCAAATCCAAGCTTCCTACGAGCAGTACTTC
cdr3_aa: CASSLGQIQASYEQYF

j_call: TRBJ2-1
v_call: TRBV6-1
clone_size: NA
d_call: TRBD2
cdr3_nt: TGTGCCAGCAGTGAACTAGCGGGGGGCAATGAGCAGTTCTTC
cdr3_aa: CASSELAGGNEQFF

j_call: TRBJ1-1
v_call: TRBV14
clone_size: NA
d_call: NA
cdr3_nt: TGTGCCAGCAGCCAAGATTTACGGGGGGTAGCTTTCTTT
cdr3_aa: CASSQDLRGVAFF

j_call: TRBJ2-1
v_call: TRBV7-3
clone_size: NA
d_call: NA
cdr3_nt: TGTGCCAGCAGCTTATCTCTAGGGGGGGCAGGGAGGGGAAATGAGCAGTTCTTC
cdr3_aa: CASSLSLGGAGRGNEQFF

j_call: TRBJ2-7
v_call: TRBV6-6
clone_size: NA
d_call: TRBD2
cdr3_nt: TGTGCCAGCAGAAGACTAGCGGGAGACTACGAGCAGTACTTC
cdr3_aa: CASRRLAGDYEQYF

j_call: TRBJ1-1
v_call: TRBV15
clone_size: NA
d_call: NA
cdr3_nt: TGTGCCACCAGCAGACCGGACAAGGGGTGGACTGAAGCTTTCTTT
cdr3_aa: CATSRPDKGWTEAFF

j_call: TRBJ1-1
v_call: TRBV5-1
clone_size: NA
d_call: TRBD1
cdr3_nt: TGCGCCAGTAAGCAGGGGGCGGATGAAGCTTTCTTT
cdr3_aa: CASKQGADEAFF

j_call: TRBJ2-2
v_call: TRBV11-2
clone_size: NA
d_call: TRBD2
cdr3_nt: TGTGCCAGCAGCTTAGGGACCAGCGGGAGGACTACCGGGGAGCTGTTTTTT
cdr3_aa: CASSLGTSGRTTGELFF

j_call: TRBJ2-7
v_call: TRBV7-8
clone_size: NA
d_call: NA
cdr3_nt: TGTGCCAGCAGCCCTGTGAGTCGCTACGAGCAGTACTTC
cdr3_aa: CASSPVSRYEQYF

j_call: TRBJ2-5
v_call: TRBV6-5
clone_size: NA
d_call: NA
cdr3_nt: TGTGCCAGCAGTTACGTGGCAAGAATCCAAGAGACCCAGTACTTC
cdr3_aa: CASSYVARIQETQYF

j_call: TRBJ1-1
v_call: TRBV5-1
clone_size: NA
d_call: TRBD1
cdr3_nt: TGCGCCAGCAGCTCGACAGGGGCGAACACTGAAGCTTTCTTT
cdr3_aa: CASSSTGANTEAFF

j_call: TRBJ2-3
v_call: TRBV4-1
clone_size: NA
d_call: NA
cdr3_nt: TGCGCCAGCAGCCAAGATAAGGGCCAGCGGATGAGCACAGATACGCAGTATTTT
cdr3_aa: CASSQDKGQRMSTDTQYF

j_call: TRBJ2-1
v_call: TRBV2
clone_size: once
d_call: TRBD2
cdr3_nt: TGTGCCAGCAGTCCCCTAGCGGGAGGGCGGTACAATGAGCAGTTCTTC
cdr3_aa: CASSPLAGGRYNEQFF

j_call: TRBJ1-5
v_call: TRBV7-9
clone_size: NA
d_call: NA
cdr3_nt: TGTGCCAGCAGCTTAGCGGGGACACAAAATCAGCCCCAGCATTTT
cdr3_aa: CASSLAGTQNQPQHF

j_call: TRBJ2-6
v_call: TRBV18
clone_size: NA
d_call: TRBD1
cdr3_nt: TGTGCCAGCTCACCCCCGGGACAGGGGTCTGGGGCCAACGTCCTGACTTTC
cdr3_aa: CASSPPGQGSGANVLTF

j_call: TRBJ2-1
v_call: TRBV7-9
clone_size: NA
d_call: NA
cdr3_nt: TGTGCCCAAGGGGCCGACAGGAGCTCCTACAATGAGCAGTTCTTC
cdr3_aa: CAQGADRSSYNEQFF

j_call: TRBJ2-3
v_call: TRBV20-1
clone_size: NA
d_call: NA
cdr3_nt: TGCAGTGCTTCTAGAGGAGATACGCAGTATTTT
cdr3_aa: CSASRGDTQYF

j_call: TRBJ1-6
v_call: TRBV9
clone_size: NA
d_call: NA
cdr3_nt: TGTGCCAGCAGCGTAGCTGAGGCCTATAATTCACCCCTCCACTTT
cdr3_aa: CASSVAEAYNSPLHF

j_call: TRBJ2-3
v_call: TRBV5-4
clone_size: NA
d_call: NA
cdr3_nt: TGTGCCAGCAGCTTGAGACAGTCTAGCACAGATACGCAGTATTTT
cdr3_aa: CASSLRQSSTDTQYF

j_call: TRBJ1-1
v_call: TRBV6-6
clone_size: NA
d_call: NA
cdr3_nt: TGTGCCAGCAGAGCTTGGGGCTTTGAAGCTTTCTTT
cdr3_aa: CASRAWGFEAFF

j_call: TRBJ1-3
v_call: TRBV6-1
clone_size: NA
d_call: TRBD1
cdr3_nt: TGTGCCAGCAGTGCAGGGGGCGGTGGAAACACCATATATTTT
cdr3_aa: CASSAGGGGNTIYF

j_call: TRBJ2-7
v_call: TRBV7-2
clone_size: once
d_call: TRBD2
cdr3_nt: TGTGCCAGCAGCCGAGCGGGAGGGCCATATTACGAGCAGTACTTC
cdr3_aa: CASSRAGGPYYEQYF

j_call: TRBJ2-3
v_call: TRBV19
clone_size: NA
d_call: NA
cdr3_nt: TGTGCCAGTAGTATCCGAGGGCGGAACGGAAATACGCAGTATTTT
cdr3_aa: CASSIRGRNGNTQYF

j_call: TRBJ1-2
v_call: TRBV11-1
clone_size: NA
d_call: TRBD1
cdr3_nt: TGTGCCAGCAGCACGGACAGGGGGCATCGAGGCTACACCTTC
cdr3_aa: CASSTDRGHRGYTF

j_call: TRBJ2-6
v_call: TRBV6-5
clone_size: few
d_call: NA
cdr3_nt: TGTGCCAGCGGCGGGGCACACTCTGGGGCCAACGTCCTGACTTTC
cdr3_aa: CASGGAHSGANVLTF

j_call: TRBJ2-5
v_call: TRBV6-5
clone_size: NA
d_call: TRBD1
cdr3_nt: TGTGCCAGCAGTACAGGGGGCGCAGGAAAGACCCAGTACTTC
cdr3_aa: CASSTGGAGKTQYF

j_call: TRBJ2-1
v_call: TRBV6-1
clone_size: NA
d_call: NA
cdr3_nt: TGTGCCAGCAGTGAATTTATGGGGCAGTACAATGAGCAGTTCTTC
cdr3_aa: CASSEFMGQYNEQFF

j_call: TRBJ1-6
v_call: TRBV25-1
clone_size: NA
d_call: NA
cdr3_nt: TGTGCCAGCAGTGAATTAGATTCACCCCTCCACTTT
cdr3_aa: CASSELDSPLHF

j_call: TRBJ2-5
v_call: TRBV5-1
clone_size: NA
d_call: TRBD2
cdr3_nt: TGCGCCAGCAGCCCGACTAGCGGGGGGGCCGGGGAGACCCAGTACTTC
cdr3_aa: CASSPTSGGAGETQYF

j_call: TRBJ2-7
v_call: TRBV4-1
clone_size: once
d_call: TRBD1
cdr3_nt: TGCGCCAGCAGCAGCCGGGACAGGGGGCTGGAGCAGTACTTC
cdr3_aa: CASSSRDRGLEQYF

j_call: TRBJ2-7
v_call: TRBV27
clone_size: NA
d_call: NA
cdr3_nt: TGTGCCAGCAGTTCAGACCCCCGACGGGTATACGATCTCGAGCAGTACTTC
cdr3_aa: CASSSDPRRVYDLEQYF

j_call: TRBJ1-3
v_call: TRBV28
clone_size: NA
d_call: NA
cdr3_nt: NA
cdr3_aa: CASSTSGDTIYF

j_call: TRBJ2-3
v_call: TRBV4-2
clone_size: NA
d_call: NA
cdr3_nt: TGTGCCAGCAGCCAAGATTTTAGGCGCGGGACGAGCACAGATACGCAGTATTTT
cdr3_aa: CASSQDFRRGTSTDTQYF

j_call: TRBJ2-7
v_call: TRBV6-5
clone_size: few
d_call: NA
cdr3_nt: TGTGCCAGCAGTCACAGGGATGGGTACGAGCAGTACTTC
cdr3_aa: CASSHRDGYEQYF

j_call: TRBJ2-3
v_call: TRBV11-2
clone_size: NA
d_call: TRBD2
cdr3_nt: TGTGCCAGCAGCTTATTAACTAGCGGGAGCACAGATACGCAGTATTTT
cdr3_aa: CASSLLTSGSTDTQYF

j_call: TRBJ2-7
v_call: TRBV7-9
clone_size: NA
d_call: TRBD1
cdr3_nt: TGTGCCAGCAGCTTAGTGGACAGGGTGTACGAGCAGTACTTC
cdr3_aa: CASSLVDRVYEQYF

j_call: TRBJ1-5
v_call: TRBV7-2
clone_size: NA
d_call: NA
cdr3_nt: TGTGCCAGCAGCTCACGATCGAGTCAGCCCCAGCATTTT
cdr3_aa: CASSSRSSQPQHF

j_call: TRBJ2-3
v_call: TRBV19
clone_size: NA
d_call: TRBD2
cdr3_nt: TGTGCCAGTAGTATAGGTGGGGGGGGGTCCACTAGCACAGATACGCAGTATTTT
cdr3_aa: CASSIGGGGSTSTDTQYF

j_call: TRBJ2-3
v_call: TRBV19
clone_size: NA
d_call: TRBD1
cdr3_nt: TGTGCCAGGCTCGACAGGGCCGCAGATACGCAGTATTTT
cdr3_aa: CARLDRAADTQYF

j_call: TRBJ2-1
v_call: TRBV6-1
clone_size: once
d_call: TRBD2
cdr3_nt: TGTGCCAGCAGTGGGCCATTGACTAGCCATGAGCAGTTCTTC
cdr3_aa: CASSGPLTSHEQFF

j_call: TRBJ1-2
v_call: TRBV28
clone_size: once
d_call: NA
cdr3_nt: TGTGCCAGCAGTTTAGGTGGGAGTTGGGACTATGGCTACACCTTC
cdr3_aa: CASSLGGSWDYGYTF

j_call: TRBJ2-5
v_call: TRBV2
clone_size: few
d_call: NA
cdr3_nt: TGTGCCAGCAGCGGGATCCAAGAGACCCAGTACTTC
cdr3_aa: CASSGIQETQYF

j_call: TRBJ2-2
v_call: TRBV5-1
clone_size: NA
d_call: TRBD1
cdr3_nt: TGCGCCAGCAGCTTGGTTATACAGGGGGCAGCCGGGGAGCTGTTTTTT
cdr3_aa: CASSLVIQGAAGELFF

j_call: TRBJ2-1
v_call: TRBV5-6
clone_size: NA
d_call: NA
cdr3_nt: TGTGCCAGCAGCCATACCGACTCCCGGGAGCAGTTCTTC
cdr3_aa: CASSHTDSREQFF

j_call: TRBJ1-5
v_call: TRBV30
clone_size: few
d_call: TRBD1
cdr3_nt: TGTGCCTGGAGTATAGGACAGGCGGGGCAGCATTTT
cdr3_aa: CAWSIGQAGQHF

j_call: TRBJ2-2
v_call: TRBV7-9
clone_size: NA
d_call: TRBD2
cdr3_nt: TGTGCCAAACGGGGGGACGTCGGGGAGCTGTTTTTT
cdr3_aa: CAKRGDVGELFF

j_call: TRBJ1-1
v_call: TRBV7-9
clone_size: once
d_call: NA
cdr3_nt: TGTGCCAGCAGCTTACAGGCACTGAACACTGAAGCTTTCTTT
cdr3_aa: CASSLQALNTEAFF

j_call: TRBJ2-7
v_call: TRBV6-1
clone_size: NA
d_call: NA
cdr3_nt: TGTGCCAGCAGTAATGCGGGGCAGGGGAGGGACGAGCAGTACTTC
cdr3_aa: CASSNAGQGRDEQYF

j_call: TRBJ2-7
v_call: TRBV6-5
clone_size: NA
d_call: NA
cdr3_nt: TGTGCCAGCACTGGGTGGCGGGAGCAGTACTTC
cdr3_aa: CASTGWREQYF

j_call: TRBJ2-2
v_call: TRBV6-4
clone_size: NA
d_call: NA
cdr3_nt: TGTGCCAGCAGTGAGGGAGACACCGGGGAGCTGTTTTTT
cdr3_aa: CASSEGDTGELFF

j_call: TRBJ2-6
v_call: TRBV5-1
clone_size: NA
d_call: TRBD1
cdr3_nt: TGCGCCAGCAGCCCCGCGGACAGGCCGGGACCCTCTGGGGCCAACGTCCTGACTTTC
cdr3_aa: CASSPADRPGPSGANVLTF

j_call: TRBJ2-3
v_call: TRBV4-2
clone_size: NA
d_call: NA
cdr3_nt: TGTGCCAGCAGCCTCAAGGGGGGGGGCGCTGCAGATACGCAGTATTTT
cdr3_aa: CASSLKGGGAADTQYF

j_call: TRBJ2-1
v_call: TRBV28
clone_size: NA
d_call: NA
cdr3_nt: TGTGCCAGCAGTCCAAGACAGGTGGCCGAGCAGTTCTTC
cdr3_aa: CASSPRQVAEQFF

j_call: TRBJ1-6
v_call: TRBV30
clone_size: few
d_call: NA
cdr3_nt: TGTGCCTGGACTGCAGGGACACCCCTCCACTTT
cdr3_aa: CAWTAGTPLHF

j_call: TRBJ2-7
v_call: TRBV28
clone_size: NA
d_call: NA
cdr3_nt: TGTGCCAGCACCACCCAAGCTTACGAGCAGTACTTC
cdr3_aa: CASTTQAYEQYF